The TCR beta chain under discussion was sequenced for a study of T cell changes during pregnancy in multiple sclerosis. Sequencing used immunoSEQ multiplex PCR; TCRdb keeps in-frame clones, though not all of them. The profile covers some 54,000 clones, with roughly 93% appearing a single time and less than 2% taken by the ten largest. This clone was observed a single time. The CDR3 is 14 residues long. CDR1 SGDLS and CDR2 YYNGEE come from the germline V gene. V gave up 4 bases and J gave up 5 bases, with 15 bases separating them. The rearrangement links TRBV9 to TRBJ2-5; tentatively, D is TRBD2 (6 bases). The sequence was obtained from a female donor with multiple sclerosis, enrolled in a pregnancy study. This specimen was peripheral blood, taken after pregnancy. CDR3: CASSIKGGPETQYF. In DNA form, the CDR3 reads TGTGCCAGCAGCATTAAGGGAGGACCCGAGACCCAGTACTTC.